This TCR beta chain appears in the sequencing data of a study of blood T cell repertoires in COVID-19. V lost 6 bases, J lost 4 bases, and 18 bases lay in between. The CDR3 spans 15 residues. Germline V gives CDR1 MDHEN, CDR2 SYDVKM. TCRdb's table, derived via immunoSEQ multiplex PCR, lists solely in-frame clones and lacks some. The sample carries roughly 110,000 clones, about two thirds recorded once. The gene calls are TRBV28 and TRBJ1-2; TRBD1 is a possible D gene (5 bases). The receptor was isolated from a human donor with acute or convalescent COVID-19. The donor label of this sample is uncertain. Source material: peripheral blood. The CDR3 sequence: CASSPSGLGGYGYTF. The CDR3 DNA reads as TGTGCCAGCAGCCCCTCGGGTCTGGGGGGCTATGGCTACACCTTC.